This is a list of T cell receptor beta chains from one sample in a study of CD8 T cells in ankylosing spondylitis. TCRdb re-called the 5' RACE reads with MiXCR, one entry per CDR3 protein. This sample yields 84,000 or so distinct CDR3 sequences, of which more than 25% are seen a single time; around three fifths belongs to the top ten. The sequenced sample was blood, either unsorted or a sorted T cell fraction (not recorded which). These receptors originate from a male donor with ankylosing spondylitis or in good health (not recorded which). The CDR3 runs from the conserved cysteine through the conserved F or W. A D gene is named only where the DNA matches it firmly. Rows give clone size only sometimes, using once, few, many, or a class for an expanded clone.

D,V,J,size,DNA,CDR3
-,TRBV5-1,TRBJ1-4,-,TGCGCCAGCAGCTTGTTTCCCGCCGGAAGGGGTAATGAAAAACTGTTTTTT,CASSLFPAGRGNEKLFF
-,TRBV27,TRBJ1-5,few,TGTGCCAGCAGTAGAGACCGGCTGGGCAATCAGCCCCAGCATTTT,CASSRDRLGNQPQHF
TRBD1,TRBV12-3/TRBV12-4,TRBJ2-4,-,TGTGCCAGCAGCCGGGGACAGGGGAACATTCAGTACTTC,CASSRGQGNIQYF
TRBD1,TRBV12-3/TRBV12-4,TRBJ2-4,few,TGTGCCAGCACCACGGACAGGTTCGGCATTCAGTACTTC,CASTTDRFGIQYF
TRBD2,TRBV2,TRBJ2-7,-,TGTGCCAGACGGCGGGGCGGGAGTGGGAACGAGCAGTACTTC,CARRRGGSGNEQYF
-,TRBV15,TRBJ1-6,-,TGTGCCACCAGGCGGACAGCTAATTCACCCCTCCACTTT,CATRRTANSPLHF
TRBD1,TRBV5-6,TRBJ2-4,-,TGTGCCAGCAGCTCCGGACAGGGGGTGAGAAACATTCAGTACTTC,CASSSGQGVRNIQYF
TRBD1,TRBV27,TRBJ1-2,few,TGTGCCAGCAGTTTAGGCAGGGGGCTCGGTAACTATGGCTACACCTTC,CASSLGRGLGNYGYTF
-,TRBV2,TRBJ1-3,few,TGTGCCCGCAGGGCGACAGCGGGAAACACCATATATTTT,CARRATAGNTIYF
-,TRBV5-1,TRBJ1-6,few,TGCGCCAGCAGCTTTAGAGGTGATAATTCACCCCTCCACTTT,CASSFRGDNSPLHF
-,TRBV12-3/TRBV12-4,TRBJ2-5,-,TGTGCCACCTCGTTTGGGCAGAAAGAGACCCAGTACTTC,CATSFGQKETQYF
-,TRBV5-1,TRBJ1-4,-,TGCGCCAGCAGCTCGGGGACCTATCAAGGGGAAAAACTGTTTTTT,CASSSGTYQGEKLFF
-,TRBV7-8,TRBJ2-2,once,TGTGCCAGCAGCTTAGGAATTCGGGGCGGGGAGCTGTTTTTT,CASSLGIRGGELFF
-,TRBV20-1,TRBJ2-1,-,TGCAGTGCTAGAGATAGGGCTAGCGTATACAATGAGCAGTTCTTC,CSARDRASVYNEQFF
-,TRBV7-3,TRBJ2-2,-,TGTGCCAGCAGCTTACTCCCGGGTTTTAACACCGGGGAGCTGTTTTTT,CASSLLPGFNTGELFF
-,TRBV12-3/TRBV12-4,TRBJ1-1,-,TGTGCCAGCGGGACCGGGACCCGGAACACTGAAGCTTTCTTT,CASGTGTRNTEAFF
-,TRBV20-1,TRBJ1-1,few,TGCAGTGCCAAGGCCATAGCCACGATAACGAATGAAGCTTTCTTT,CSAKAIATITNEAFF
TRBD1,TRBV20-1,TRBJ2-1,few,TGCAGTGCTAGAGAGGCCACAGGGGACAATGAGCAGTTCTTC,CSAREATGDNEQFF
TRBD2,TRBV10-3,TRBJ2-3,-,TGTGCCATCAGCACAGGAGGGCTAGCGGGAGGGACAGATACGCAGTATTTT,CAISTGGLAGGTDTQYF
TRBD2,TRBV5-1,TRBJ2-1,few,TGCGCCAGCAGGGCCGGGACTAGCAATGGGGAGCAGTTCTTC,CASRAGTSNGEQFF
-,TRBV29-1,TRBJ1-2,-,TGCAGCGTGGAAGCACTTTATGGCTACACCTTC,CSVEALYGYTF
TRBD1,TRBV5-1,TRBJ1-3,-,TGCGCCAGCAGCCTTGACCGGGACAGGGCTTCAGGAAACACCATATATTTT,CASSLDRDRASGNTIYF
TRBD1,TRBV3-1,TRBJ1-2,many,TGTGCCAGCACGAGGGGGCGAGGCTACACCTTC,CASTRGRGYTF
TRBD1,TRBV20-1,TRBJ2-2,-,TGCAGTGCTAACACACCGGGACAGGGATCTTTCGGGGAGCTGTTTTTT,CSANTPGQGSFGELFF
TRBD1,TRBV12-3/TRBV12-4,TRBJ1-1,-,TGTGCCAGCAGTGCCTCGGACAGGACGAACACTGAAGCTTTCTTT,CASSASDRTNTEAFF
TRBD2,TRBV7-3,TRBJ2-2,-,TGTGCCAGCAGCTTAGCCGGGGGGGAGAACACCGGGGAGCTGTTTTTT,CASSLAGGENTGELFF
TRBD2,TRBV12-3/TRBV12-4,TRBJ2-5,-,TGTGCCAGCTACAACTGGGGGGGGGTTGAGACCCAGTACTTC,CASYNWGGVETQYF
-,TRBV5-1,TRBJ1-1,-,TGCGCCAGCAGCCAAGGAGGAGGCACTGAAGCTTTCTTT,CASSQGGGTEAFF
-,TRBV4-2,TRBJ2-3,-,TGTGCCAGCAGCCAAGGGGCAGGGTCCACAGATACGCAGTATTTT,CASSQGAGSTDTQYF
-,TRBV7-3,TRBJ2-3,once,TGTGCCAGCAGCTTAACTGCATCGAGGGCAGATACGCAGTATTTT,CASSLTASRADTQYF
-,TRBV3-1,TRBJ1-5,few,TGTGCCAGCAGCCAAGCCGCAGGGCGCCAGCCCCAGCATTTT,CASSQAAGRQPQHF
-,TRBV11-2,TRBJ2-3,-,TGTGCCAGCAGCTTATCTGCTCGTAGCGGTTGGAGCACAGATACGCAGTATTTT,CASSLSARSGWSTDTQYF
-,TRBV14,TRBJ2-3,-,TGTGCCAGCAGCCAAGTAGGCGGGGGCCCAGATACGCAGTATTTT,CASSQVGGGPDTQYF
TRBD1,TRBV20-1,TRBJ1-3,-,TGCAGTGCTAGAGAAGGGGGACAGAGCTCTGGAAACACCATATATTTT,CSAREGGQSSGNTIYF
-,TRBV7-9,TRBJ1-4,once,TGTGCCAGCAGCTTAGTCGCTGAAAAGCCACTGTTTTTT,CASSLVAEKPLFF
-,TRBV9,TRBJ1-2,-,TGTGCCAGCAGCGCGGTGGGGCAGAGCTACTATGGCTACACCTTC,CASSAVGQSYYGYTF
-,TRBV20-1,TRBJ2-5,few,TGCAGTGCTAAGGTGGGGGGTCCTCAAGAGACCCAGTACTTC,CSAKVGGPQETQYF
-,TRBV20-1,TRBJ2-5,-,TGCAGTGCTAGCGGACAGCGGGAAGAGACCCAGTACTTC,CSASGQREETQYF
-,TRBV25-1,TRBJ2-5,-,TGTGCCAGCAGTTCCCGGGACTGGTACCAAGAGACCCAGTACTTC,CASSSRDWYQETQYF
-,TRBV20-1,TRBJ1-3,few,TGCAGTGCTAGTACGCCTGGAAACACCATATATTTT,CSASTPGNTIYF
-,TRBV10-3,TRBJ2-2,-,TGTGCCACAGCCGTAGGGGCGAACACCGGGGAGCTGTTTTTT,CATAVGANTGELFF
-,TRBV7-8,TRBJ2-7,few,TGTGCCAGCAGCTCCATTGGCGTTAGCTCCTACGAGCAGTACTTC,CASSSIGVSSYEQYF
-,TRBV5-1,TRBJ2-3,-,TGCGCCAGCAGCTTTGAGTGGCACACAGATACGCAGTATTTT,CASSFEWHTDTQYF
-,TRBV6-1,TRBJ1-2,few,TGTGCCAGCAGTGAATCGGGGCAGGACTATGGCTACACCTTC,CASSESGQDYGYTF
-,TRBV2,TRBJ1-1,-,TGTGCCAGCAGTGAAAGAGGGGGGGTTTCGTACACTGAAGCTTTCTTT,CASSERGGVSYTEAFF
TRBD1,TRBV5-1,TRBJ2-7,-,TGCGCCAGCAGCTTGGTTTTAGGGGGCGCCGAGCAGTACTTC,CASSLVLGGAEQYF
TRBD2,TRBV7-9,TRBJ2-3,few,TGTGCCAGCAGCACCGGGACTAGCGGGGAAACAGATACGCAGTATTTT,CASSTGTSGETDTQYF